This entry lists 23 T cell receptor beta chains sequenced from one sample in a study of shared clonotypes between healthy human individuals. TCRdb's table, derived via immunoSEQ multiplex PCR, lists solely in-frame clones and lacks some. The table includes over a million clones, roughly 98.5% detected once. Sequencing used naive CD4+ T cells sorted from blood. Subset of the sample: CD45RA+ positively selected. The receptor set was obtained from a man between 25 and 39 years old in good health.

This rearrangement joins TRBV11-3 to TRBJ2-7; maybe TRBD1 (6 bases). This CDR3 contains 15 residues. The V gene's germline CDR1 is SGHNT and CDR2 YENEEA. V was trimmed by 1 base and J by 2 bases, leaving 12 bases between them. DNA for the CDR3: TGTGCCAGCAGCTTAGGGCAGGGGATCCCCTACGAGCAGTACTTC. It translates to CASSLGQGIPYEQYF. Full variable domain (missing parts from reference TRBV11-3 and TRBJ2-7): EAGVVQSPRYKIIEKKQPVAFWCNPISGHNTLYWYLQNLGQGPELLIRYENEEAVDDSQLPKDRFSAERLKGVDSTLKIQPAELGDSAVYLCASSLGQGIPYEQYFGPGTRLTVT.

The gene calls are TRBV18 and TRBJ2-7, with TRBD2 identical over 10 bases. The V gene end was trimmed by 1 base and the J gene end by 5 bases; junction bases not matched to a gene: 5. Germline V CDR1 and CDR2: KGHSH, LQKENI. The CDR3 consists of 15 residues. The CDR3 DNA sequence: TGTGCCAGCTCACCACTGGCTAGCGGGAGCCACGAGCAGTACTTC. Protein: CASSPLASGSHEQYF.

The rearrangement joins TRBV4-1 to TRBJ2-1, with TRBD2 matching over 11 bases. The CDR3 sequence is 16 residues long. J gave up 2 bases and V 3 bases, and 3 bases lay outside the gene matches. Germline-derived CDR1 and CDR2 are MGHRA and YSYEKL. The CDR3 loop is CASSHVAGGTYNEQFF. The CDR3 coding sequence is TGCGCCAGCAGCCACGTAGCGGGAGGGACCTACAATGAGCAGTTCTTC.

As to this clone: The junction and the germline gene differ at one end; a read error may be behind it. The chain links TRBV14 to TRBJ1-4; the D is unclear. CDR3 length equals 18 residues. The germline CDR1 and CDR2 sequences are SGHDN and FVKESK. DNA for the CDR3: TGTGCCAGCAGCCAAGATCTGGAGCGGGATCGACCATACGTGACCAACCGTTTT. Protein: CASSQDLERDRPYVTNRF.

As regards this clone: Other DNA sequences of this sample code for an identical CDR3. The chain is built from TRBV9 and TRBJ2-7, with 13 nucleotides matching TRBD2. The germline gives CDR1 SGDLS, CDR2 YYNGEE. V trimming: 0 bases; J trimming: 4 bases; junction bases outside the gene matches: 4. This CDR3 is 16 amino acids long. In DNA form, the CDR3 reads TGTGCCAGCAGCGTAGGTGGACTAGCGGGAGTATACGAGCAGTACTTC. It specifies CASSVGGLAGVYEQYF.

J is TRBJ1-4 and V is TRBV5-1; no clear D. Trimming took 8 bases from V and 5 from J, leaving 13 bases between them. The CDR3 totals 13 residues. Germline V gene data show CDR1 as SGHRS and CDR2 as YFSETQ. The CDR3 DNA follows: TGCGCCAGTGCCGGGATCCCGAATGAAAAACTGTTTTTT. It specifies CASAGIPNEKLFF.

The chain is built from TRBV10-2 and TRBJ2-4, with 7 bases identical to TRBD2. The germline V gene has CDR1 WSHSY and CDR2 SAAADI. The CDR3 has 17 amino acids. Trimming took 4 bases from V and 0 from J; bases not matched to a gene: 9. DNA for the CDR3: TGCGCCAGCAGTGGTCTAGCGGAATCTCTAGCCAAAAACATTCAGTACTTC. Residues: CASSGLAESLAKNIQYF.

The rearrangement joins TRBV18 to TRBJ2-2; no firm D call. Trimming removed 4 bases at V and 3 bases at J, with 18 bases between. The CDR3 length is 17 residues. The germline gives CDR1 KGHSH, CDR2 LQKENI. CDR3 sequence reads: CASSRQGPRPDTGELFF. Here the CDR3 DNA reads TGTGCCAGCTCACGACAAGGCCCGCGGCCCGACACCGGGGAGCTGTTTTTT.

V is TRBV2 and J is TRBJ2-3; D is unresolved. The CDR3 runs 13 residues. CDR1 and CDR2 from the germline V gene are SNHLY and FYNNEI. V was clipped by 3 bases and J by 0 bases, with 4 bases between them. The CDR3 DNA sequence: TGTGCCAGCAGTGACCCTAGCACAGATACGCAGTATTTT. Translating gives CASSDPSTDTQYF. Looking up the rest from reference TRBV2 and TRBJ2-3 gives the full variable domain: EPEVTQTPSHQVTQMGQEVILRCVPISNHLYFYWYRQILGQKVEFLVSFYNNEISEKSEIFDDQFSVERPDGSNFTLKIRSTKLEDSAMYFCASSDPSTDTQYFGPGTRLTVL.

The count of this clone is one. The chain has TRBV18 and TRBJ2-5, with D perhaps TRBD2 (6 bases). The V gene lost 1 base and the J gene lost 5 bases, with 14 bases spanning the gap. Germline V CDR1 and CDR2: KGHSH, LQKENI. CDR3 length: 15 amino acids. For the CDR3, the DNA is TGTGCCAGCTCACCACTCGGGTCAGGGAGGGAGACCCAGTACTTC. Residues: CASSPLGSGRETQYF.

V gene TRBV5-4 combines with J gene TRBJ2-7, with D unclear. This CDR3 is built from 14 residues. The V end lost 0 bases, the J end lost 1 base, and 8 bases lay between the germline ends. CDR1 and CDR2 (germline): SGHNT, YYREEE (reference sequence). The CDR3 sequence: CASSLAEQSYEQYF. In DNA form, the CDR3 reads TGTGCCAGCAGCTTGGCAGAACAGTCCTACGAGCAGTACTTC.

The chain recombines TRBV18 with TRBJ2-1; 11 nucleotides line up with TRBD2. V was pared by 0 bases and J by 0 bases, with 4 bases of the junction left unmatched. From germline, CDR1 is KGHSH and CDR2 LQKENI. The CDR3 runs 18 residues. CDR3 region: CASSPPGLAVTSYNEQFF. DNA for the CDR3: TGTGCCAGCTCACCACCGGGACTAGCGGTTACCTCCTACAATGAGCAGTTCTTC.

The chain carries TRBV28 and TRBJ1-2; 7 positions match TRBD1. Looked up from germline, CDR1 is MDHEN and CDR2 is SYDVKM. After removal of 2 bases from V and 3 bases from J, the junction contained 3 bases not matched to a gene. CDR3 length: 14 amino acids. CDR3 bases: TGTGCCAGCAGTTTACCAGGGGGGTACTATGGCTACACCTTC. Its protein is CASSLPGGYYGYTF.

The chain has TRBV7-9 and TRBJ1-2; TRBD1 is a possible D gene (5 bases). Trimming removed 3 bases from V and 7 bases from J, with 15 bases in between. The CDR3 extends over 14 amino acids. CDR1 is SEHNR and CDR2 is FQNEAQ in the germline V gene (reference sequence). CDR3 protein: CASSLGGSGRGYTF. As DNA, the CDR3 is TGTGCCAGCAGCTTGGGGGGGTCAGGACGTGGCTACACCTTC.

The chain is built from TRBV7-3 and TRBJ2-2, with D tentatively TRBD1 (5 bases). The length of the CDR3 is 13 residues. The V gene's germline CDR1 is SGHTA and CDR2 FQGTGA. Trimming left V 5 bases short and J 6 bases short, with 10 bases between. The CDR3 coding sequence is TGTGCCAGCAGCCCGTCGACAGCCGGGGAGCTGTTTTTT. Residues: CASSPSTAGELFF.

This clone was counted a single time. The chain is built from TRBV10-3 and TRBJ2-7; a possible D gene is TRBD1 (6 bases). This CDR3 spans 15 amino acids. The V end lost 3 bases, the J end lost 4 bases, and 16 bases lay between the germline ends. Germline V gene sequence: CDR1 ENHRY, CDR2 SYGVKD. The CDR3, as DNA: TGTGCCATCAGTGATCCGGGACATCTACCGTACGAGCAGTACTTC. Its translation: CAISDPGHLPYEQYF.

This chain connects TRBV9 to TRBJ1-4; unclear D gene. Per germline, CDR1 SGDLS and CDR2 YYNGEE. V was trimmed by 4 bases and J by 7 bases, leaving 14 bases between them. The CDR3 consists of 14 residues. CDR3 sequence: CASSLTGKGEKLFF. Written as DNA, the CDR3 is TGTGCCAGCAGCCTAACGGGGAAGGGTGAAAAACTGTTTTTT.

The chain joins TRBV7-2 to TRBJ2-1; D is perhaps TRBD1 (5 bases). V gave up 5 bases and J gave up 6 bases, with 20 bases separating them. Germline V gene sequence: CDR1 SGHTA, CDR2 FQGNSA. CDR3 length equals 16 residues. As DNA, the CDR3 is TGTGCCAGCAGCGCTCGACAGTCCGGCAGCTGCAATGAGCAGTTCTTC. Protein: CASSARQSGSCNEQFF.

V gene TRBV25-1 combines with J gene TRBJ2-5; TRBD1 matches at 10 bases. CDR3 size: 15 residues. CDR1 MGHDK and CDR2 SYGVNS come from the germline V gene. The V and J ends lost 5 bases and 2 bases, in that order; junction bases with no gene match: 5. CDR3 DNA sequence: TGTGCCAGCAGTTCCCGGGACAGGGGACAAGAGACCCAGTACTTC. Protein sequence: CASSSRDRGQETQYF.

Only one count was recorded for this clone. The rearrangement links TRBV7-8 to TRBJ1-1; D remains ambiguous. The CDR3 has 16 amino acids. V was shortened by 2 bases and J by 4 bases, with 17 bases between the two germline ends. Per germline, CDR1 SGHVS and CDR2 FQNEAQ. DNA of the CDR3: TGTGCCAGCAGCTTAATCCGGGCGGGTCAGGCCACTGAAGCTTTCTTT. The encoded protein is CASSLIRAGQATEAFF. The variable domain in full, completed from reference TRBV7-8 and TRBJ1-1, reads GAGVSQSPRYKVAKRGQDVALRCDPISGHVSLFWYQQALGQGPEFLTYFQNEAQLDKSGLPSDRFFAERPEGSVSTLKIQRTQQEDSAVYLCASSLIRAGQATEAFFGQGTRLTVV.

The chain combines TRBV20-1 with TRBJ2-1; the D gene is possibly TRBD1 (5 bases). V was shortened by 7 bases and J by 9 bases, with 13 bases between the two germline ends. Germline assignment: CDR1 DFQATT and CDR2 SNEGSKA (reference sequence). The CDR3 extends over 11 amino acids. CDR3 protein: CSVAGIGEQFF. For the CDR3, the DNA is TGCAGTGTAGCAGGGATCGGTGAGCAGTTCTTC.

In DNA, the CDR3 is TGTGCCAGCAGCCAGTTTCGGGGGGTCGGGGAGACCCAGTACTTC. It codes for CASSQFRGVGETQYF. The chain combines TRBV14 with TRBJ2-5, with TRBD2 matching over 7 bases. The CDR3 is 15 amino acids. Trimming took 3 bases from V and 5 from J; bases not matched to a gene: 9. The germline CDR1 and CDR2 sequences are SGHDN and FVKESK.

V usage is TRBV18 and J usage is TRBJ2-2, with 10 bases aligning to TRBD1. After removal of 0 bases from V and 4 bases from J, the junction contained 8 bases not matched to a gene. There are 18 residues in the CDR3. Germline loops: CDR1 KGHSH, CDR2 LQKENI. DNA for the CDR3: TGTGCCAGCTCACCACCTCTTCGACAGGGGGCTGGCACCGGGGAGCTGTTTTTT. The encoded protein is CASSPPLRQGAGTGELFF. The full variable domain, its missing parts supplied by reference TRBV18 and TRBJ2-2, is NAGVMQNPRHLVRRRGQEARLRCSPMKGHSHVYWYRQLPEEGLKFMVYLQKENIIDESGMPKERFSAEFPKEGPSILRIQQVVRGDSAAYFCASSPPLRQGAGTGELFFGEGSRLTVL.